Below are 24 T cell receptor beta chains sequenced from a single sample in a study of human T cells and chemical hapten exposure. MiXCR, run by TCRdb on the RACE reads, gives a single entry per CDR3 protein. The data show approximately 84,000 distinct CDR3 sequences, around a tenth seen once. Time point of the sample: patch test 2, 6 weeks after DPC sensitization. Treatment given: therapeutic diphenylcyclopropenone sensitization with weekly scalp DPC. Source: whole blood, taken in connection with sensitization to the hapten diphenylcyclopropenone (DPC). All receptors come from a man younger than 35 with alopecia areata. Some clones in this sample may be carry-over from other donors' samples.

This clonotype was recorded at least ten times. The chain couples TRBV7-6 to TRBJ2-5; TRBD1 aligns across 7 bases. CDR3 size: 14 residues. Germline CDR1 SGHVS, CDR2 FNYEAQ. The trim removed 2 bases at V and 4 bases at J, leaving 4 bases unmatched. CDR3 DNA: TGTGCCAGCAGCTTATCCCACAGGGGAGAGACCCAGTACTTC. Its translation is CASSLSHRGETQYF.

This sequence joins TRBV7-9 and TRBJ2-2; D gene uncertain. V lost 3 bases and J lost 6, with 14 bases in between. The CDR3 spans 15 residues. Germline CDR1 reads SEHNR; CDR2 reads FQNEAQ (reference sequence). CDR3 sequence reads: CASSLGRLLAGELFF. In DNA form, the CDR3 reads TGTGCCAGCAGCTTGGGCCGGCTATTGGCCGGGGAGCTGTTTTTT.

This clonotype has at least ten counts. The chain is built from TRBV28 and TRBJ1-5; perhaps TRBD1 as D (5 bases). Germline V CDR1 and CDR2: MDHEN, SYDVKM. Trimming shortened V by 11 bases and J by 8 bases, and 22 bases separated the two germline ends. The CDR3 is 14 amino acids. Here the CDR3 reads CASSGGIPEEPQHF. The CDR3 nucleotides read TGTGCCTCCTCTGGGGGGATACCGGAGGAGCCCCAGCATTTT.

This clonotype has at least ten counts. The chain employs TRBV5-1 and TRBJ2-7; TRBD2 matches 7 bases. J was trimmed by 0 bases and V by 4 bases; bases with no gene match: 4. Germline V gene lookup returns CDR1 SGHRS and CDR2 YFSETQ. The CDR3 covers 14 residues. This chain's CDR3 is CASSEWGGSYEQYF. The CDR3 bases are TGCGCCAGCAGCGAGTGGGGGGGCTCCTACGAGCAGTACTTC.

This clonotype was picked up a small number of times. The chain has TRBV7-6 and TRBJ2-2, with 11 bases fitting TRBD1. This CDR3 has 16 amino acids. Looked up from germline, CDR1 is SGHVS and CDR2 is FNYEAQ. With V trimmed by 2 bases and J by 7 bases, 6 bases remained unmatched. The CDR3 bases are TGTGCCAGCAGCTTATCGGACAGGGGGCGCGACGGGGAGCTGTTTTTT. Translation: CASSLSDRGRDGELFF.

This clonotype was counted at least ten times. The rearrangement joins TRBV29-1 to TRBJ1-1, with 7 bases lining up with TRBD1. Germline-derived CDR1 and CDR2 are SQVTM and ANQGSEA. CDR3 length: 12 residues. Trimming at V came to 3 bases and at J to 3 bases, leaving 1 base not matched to a gene. This chain's CDR3 is CSVDRGDTEAFF. The CDR3 nucleotides are TGCAGCGTTGACAGGGGGGACACTGAAGCTTTCTTT.

The rearrangement joins TRBV20-1 to TRBJ1-5; no clear D. CDR1 DFQATT and CDR2 SNEGSKA come from the germline V gene (reference sequence). The CDR3 is 12 residues long. V lost 5 bases to trimming and J lost 4 bases, with 9 bases between them. CDR3: CSAYGPNQPQHF. For the CDR3, the DNA is TGCAGTGCTTACGGGCCTAATCAGCCCCAGCATTTT.

This clonotype was counted between two and nine times. The chain uses TRBV6-6 and TRBJ2-1; 9 bases match TRBD2. V shed 3 bases, J shed 5 bases, and the junction held 11 bases outside the gene matches. Germline assignment: CDR1 MNHNY and CDR2 SVGAGI (reference sequence). The CDR3 length is 17 residues. Here the CDR3 reads CASSYSRGLAQNNEQFF. The CDR3 DNA sequence: TGTGCCAGCAGTTATAGCCGGGGACTAGCCCAGAACAATGAGCAGTTCTTC.

The chain has TRBV11-2 and TRBJ2-7; unclear D gene. Deletions cut 6 bases from V and 5 bases from J, with 14 bases between. This CDR3 region has 13 residues. The germline V gene has CDR1 SGHAT and CDR2 FQNNGV. CDR3 amino acids: CASRLIGAHEQYF. Here the CDR3 DNA reads TGTGCCAGCAGATTAATCGGCGCCCACGAGCAGTACTTC. The full variable domain, rest sourced from reference TRBV11-2 and TRBJ2-7, is EAGVAQSPRYKIIEKRQSVAFWCNPISGHATLYWYQQILGQGPKLLIQFQNNGVVDDSQLPKDRFSAERLKGVDSTLKIQPAKLEDSAVYLCASRLIGAHEQYFGPGTRLTVT.

This chain links TRBV11-2 with TRBJ2-7; either TRBD1 or TRBD2 may fit D (5 bases each). The germline V and J ends were trimmed by 3 bases and 3 bases, with 15 bases remaining between them. The CDR3 sequence is 15 residues long. Germline CDR1 SGHAT, CDR2 FQNNGV. The CDR3 DNA follows: TGTGCCAGCAGCTTGGGGGTCGGGGCCCGCTACGAGCAGTACTTC. Translated: CASSLGVGARYEQYF.

Concerning this clonotype: Germline is not matched at one junction end, which may reflect a read error. The CDR3 here is CAISASSDRATF. Written as DNA, the CDR3 is TGTGCCATCAGTGCTAGCTCAGACAGGGCAACTTTC. This chain connects TRBV10-3 to TRBJ1-1, with TRBD1 identical over 7 bases. CDR1 ENHRY and CDR2 SYGVKD come from the germline V gene. This CDR3 has 12 amino acids.

The chain uses TRBV7-9 and TRBJ2-3; 10 bases align to TRBD1. CDR1 is SEHNR, CDR2 FQNEAQ, per germline (reference sequence). The V gene end was trimmed by 1 base and the J gene end by 7 bases; junction bases not matched to a gene: 11. CDR3 size: 17 residues. CDR3 sequence reads: CASSLGGQGFVTHTQYF. As DNA, the CDR3 is TGTGCCAGCAGCTTAGGGGGACAGGGGTTCGTCACGCATACGCAGTATTTT.

This rearrangement joins TRBV18 to TRBJ1-3; D may be TRBD1 (5 bases). The CDR3 is 14 amino acids. V was shortened by 3 bases and J by 0 bases, with 6 bases between the two germline ends. CDR1 and CDR2 from the germline V gene are KGHSH and LQKENI. Here the CDR3 reads CASSPDNSGNTIYF. CDR3 coding DNA: TGTGCCAGCTCACCGGACAACTCTGGAAACACCATATATTTT.

This clonotype was seen ten or more times. The J gene is TRBJ1-1, the V gene TRBV19, with D possibly being TRBD1 (5 bases). CDR1 LNHDA and CDR2 SQIVND come from the germline V gene (reference sequence). Trimming stripped 5 bases from V and 1 base from J, with 8 bases between. CDR3 size: 13 residues. The CDR3 here is CASSATANTEAFF. The CDR3 DNA follows: TGTGCCAGTAGTGCGACAGCGAACACTGAAGCTTTCTTT.

This clonotype was recorded many times. The V call is TRBV18, the J call TRBJ2-3; 11 nucleotides align to TRBD2. The CDR3 has 15 amino acids. The J segment lost 9 bases and the V segment lost 2 bases, leaving 7 bases of the junction unmatched. The V gene's germline CDR1 is KGHSH and CDR2 LQKENI. This chain's CDR3 is CASSPKILAGETQYF. The CDR3 coding sequence is TGTGCCAGCTCACCAAAAATACTAGCGGGGGAGACGCAGTATTTT.

This clonotype was seen a few times. This sequence joins TRBV6-6 and TRBJ1-4; D gene unclear. Trimming stripped 3 bases from V and 8 bases from J, with 10 bases between. The germline gives CDR1 MNHNY, CDR2 SVGAGI (reference sequence). The CDR3 has 13 residues. The CDR3 reads CASSYRREEKLFF. Here the CDR3 DNA reads TGTGCCAGCAGTTATAGGAGGGAGGAAAAACTGTTTTTT.

V usage is TRBV27 and J usage is TRBJ2-1; D remains ambiguous. Looked up from germline, CDR1 is MNHEY and CDR2 is SMNVEV (reference sequence). The V gene lost 5 bases and the J gene lost 4 bases, with 3 bases spanning the gap. There are 11 residues in the CDR3. The CDR3 DNA is TGTGCCAGCAGTCATTACAATGAGCAGTTCTTC. It specifies CASSHYNEQFF.

This clonotype was seen a handful of times. V is TRBV7-6 and J is TRBJ1-1, with no clear D. This CDR3 region has 16 residues. CDR1 is SGHVS and CDR2 is FNYEAQ in the germline V gene. V shed 3 bases and J shed 4 bases, with 18 bases lying between them. The CDR3 nucleotides are TGTGCCAGCAGCTTCGCCCTTGAGGGTTTGGGCACTGAAGCTTTCTTT. Its translation: CASSFALEGLGTEAFF.

The table lists this clonotype with a few counts. The chain carries TRBV28 and TRBJ1-4, with D tentatively TRBD1 (5 bases). Trimming took off 8 bases at V and 8 bases at J, with 6 bases between the two ends. CDR1 and CDR2 (germline): MDHEN, SYDVKM. This CDR3 contains 10 residues. CDR3 residues: CASRGEKLFF. The CDR3 DNA reads as TGTGCCAGCCGGGGCGAAAAACTGTTTTTT.

The CDR3 coding sequence is TGTGCCAGCAGCTTATGGACCACAGATACGCAGTATTTT. It is translated as CASSLWTTDTQYF. The rearrangement uses TRBV7-2 and TRBJ2-3; D is ambiguous. Trimming took off 2 bases at V and 2 bases at J, with 5 bases between the two ends. The CDR3 length is 13 residues. The V gene's germline CDR1 is SGHTA and CDR2 FQGNSA.

The chain uses TRBV6-1 and TRBJ1-6; TRBD1 might be the D (6 bases). Trimming pared 6 bases from V and 6 bases from J, leaving 15 bases between. This CDR3 region has 15 residues. From germline, CDR1 is MNHNS and CDR2 SASEGT. CDR3 sequence (DNA): TGTGCCAGCAGGGACAGCCTAGCTGGTAATTCACCCCTCCACTTT. Translating it yields CASRDSLAGNSPLHF.

This clonotype was seen a handful of times. The chain employs TRBV7-9 and TRBJ1-4; no clear D gene. Germline V gives CDR1 SEHNR, CDR2 FQNEAQ (reference sequence). This CDR3 has 15 residues. V was pared by 5 bases and J by 8 bases, with 18 bases between. The DNA of the CDR3 is TGTGCCAGCAGCCTGGAGCGGGGTTTTCTGGAAAAACTGTTTTTT. It is translated as CASSLERGFLEKLFF.

The chain links TRBV28 to TRBJ2-7; 9 bases are a match to TRBD1. CDR1 and CDR2 (germline): MDHEN, SYDVKM. V was clipped by 6 bases and J by 6 bases; unmatched bases: 9. The CDR3 spans 14 residues. CDR3 sequence: CASRRRQGGSEQYF. The CDR3 DNA follows: TGTGCCAGCAGAAGAAGACAGGGGGGTAGCGAGCAGTACTTC.

A few counts support this clonotype. The rearrangement joins TRBV4-3 to TRBJ2-3; no firm D call. Trimming took off 1 base at V and 3 bases at J, with 5 bases between the two ends. CDR3 length: 13 residues. Germline-derived CDR1 and CDR2 are LGHNA and YSLEER. The CDR3 nucleotides are TGCGCCAGCAGCCAAGGCTGGACAGATACGCAGTATTTT. This codes for CASSQGWTDTQYF.